This T cell receptor (beta chain) was recovered during a study of technical replicates of blood from several donors. Assay used: immunoSEQ multiplex PCR; TCRdb lists only in-frame clones, some missing. The sample consists of fewer than 85,000 clones, under 95% of them appearing once. Germline CDR1 reads MNHEY; CDR2 reads SMNVEV (reference sequence). The CDR3 spans 16 residues. V lost 6 bases and J lost 1; bases outside the gene matches: 12. This clonotype was sampled from a human donor in good health. The J gene is TRBJ2-7, the V gene TRBV27; 7 positions match TRBD1. Sample: T cells isolated from PBMCs. The CDR3 region is CASSQSRQGVSYEQYF. CDR3 DNA: TGTGCCAGCAGCCAATCACGACAGGGAGTTTCCTACGAGCAGTACTTC.